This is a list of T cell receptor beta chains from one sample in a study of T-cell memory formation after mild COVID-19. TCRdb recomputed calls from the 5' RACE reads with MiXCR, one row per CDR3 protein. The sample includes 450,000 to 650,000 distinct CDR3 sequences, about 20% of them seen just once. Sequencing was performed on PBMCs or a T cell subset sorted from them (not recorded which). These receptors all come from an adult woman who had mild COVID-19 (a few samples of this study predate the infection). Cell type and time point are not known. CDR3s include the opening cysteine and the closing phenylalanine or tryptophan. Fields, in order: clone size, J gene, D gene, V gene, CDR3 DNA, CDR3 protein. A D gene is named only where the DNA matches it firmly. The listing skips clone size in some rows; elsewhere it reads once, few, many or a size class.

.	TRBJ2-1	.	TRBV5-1	TGCGCCAGCAGTGTCGGCGGTACTTCCACCTACAATGAGCAGTTCTTC	CASSVGGTSTYNEQFF
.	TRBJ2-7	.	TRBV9	TGTGCCAGCAGCGCAGGGCAGTCGAGCTCCTACGAGCAGTACTTC	CASSAGQSSSYEQYF
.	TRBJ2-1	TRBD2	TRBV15	TGTGCCACCAGCAGAGATCGGGGGGGCTATGAGCAGTTCTTC	CATSRDRGGYEQFF
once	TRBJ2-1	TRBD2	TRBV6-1	TGTGCCACCCAAGCGGGGGGGCCCTCCAATGAGCAGTTCTTC	CATQAGGPSNEQFF
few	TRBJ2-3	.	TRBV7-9	TGTGCCAGCAGCTCCCATGAGGGGGGGCCAGATACGCAGTATTTT	CASSSHEGGPDTQYF
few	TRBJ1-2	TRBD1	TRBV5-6	TGTGCCAGCAGAACCGACAGGGCGGGGGGCTACACCTTC	CASRTDRAGGYTF
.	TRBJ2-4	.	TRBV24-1	TGTGCCGCAGGGGAAAAAAACATTCAGTACTTC	CAAGEKNIQYF
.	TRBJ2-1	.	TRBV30	TGTGCCTGGGGGCTGGACTCCTACAATGAGCAGTTCTTC	CAWGLDSYNEQFF
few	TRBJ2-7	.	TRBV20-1	TGCAGTGCTAGGCTACTCGAGGCCAGGACTTACGAGCAGTACTTC	CSARLLEARTYEQYF
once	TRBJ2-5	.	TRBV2	TGTGCCAGCAGCGAGCCCACGGTACAAGAGACCCAGTACTTC	CASSEPTVQETQYF
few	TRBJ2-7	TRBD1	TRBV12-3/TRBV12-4	TGTGCCAGCAGACCTCAGGGGGCAAACTACGAGCAGTACTTC	CASRPQGANYEQYF
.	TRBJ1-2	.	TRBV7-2	TGTGCCAGCAGCCCCGGGCAGGGATCTGGGGGCTACACCTTC	CASSPGQGSGGYTF
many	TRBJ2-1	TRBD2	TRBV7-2	TGTGCCAGCAGCAGCGGACTAGGGAGATACAATGAGCAGTTCTTC	CASSSGLGRYNEQFF
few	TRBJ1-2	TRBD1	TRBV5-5	TGTGCCAGCAGCTTGGCCCGCGGACAGGACTTCTATGGCTACACCTTC	CASSLARGQDFYGYTF
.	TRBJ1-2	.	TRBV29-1	TGCAGCGTCCTGAACAGGATTAACTATGGCTACACCTTC	CSVLNRINYGYTF
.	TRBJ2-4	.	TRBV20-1	TGCAGTGCTAGTAGTAGTGGAAACATTCAGTACTTC	CSASSSGNIQYF
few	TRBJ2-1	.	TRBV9	TGTGCCAGCAGCGTAGCTGAACAGGTCTACAATGAGCAGTTCTTC	CASSVAEQVYNEQFF
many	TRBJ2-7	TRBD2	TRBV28	TGTGCCAGCAGTCCCGGACTAGCGGGAGTGGAGTACTTC	CASSPGLAGVEYF
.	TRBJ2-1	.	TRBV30	TGTGCCTGGGCCCTAAGTTTTGAGCAGTTCTTC	CAWALSFEQFF
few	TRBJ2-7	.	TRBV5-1	TGCGCCAGCAGCCTGAGCCTATCTAGTGAGGTCGGCGAGCAGTACTTC	CASSLSLSSEVGEQYF
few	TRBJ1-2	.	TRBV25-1	TGTGCCAGCAGTGAAAGTGGGGGCGGCGGCTACACCTTC	CASSESGGGGYTF
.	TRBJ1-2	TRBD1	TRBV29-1	TGCAGCGTTGGACAGGGGGATGGCTACACCTTC	CSVGQGDGYTF
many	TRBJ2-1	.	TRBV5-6	TGTGCCAGCAGCTTTAGTGGTGGTGAGCAGTTCTTC	CASSFSGGEQFF
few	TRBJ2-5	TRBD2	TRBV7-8	TGTGCCAGCAGCCCACGACTAGCGGGCACCCGGGGGGAGACCCAGTACTTC	CASSPRLAGTRGETQYF
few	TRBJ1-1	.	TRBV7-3	TGTGCCAGCGGGCCGGGGGCTAAGAACACTGAAGCTTTCTTT	CASGPGAKNTEAFF
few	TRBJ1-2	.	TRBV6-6	TGTGCCAGCAGTTACTTGGGGGTACCCTTTTATGGCTACACCTTC	CASSYLGVPFYGYTF
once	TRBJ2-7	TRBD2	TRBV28	TGTGCCAGCACTTCACGACTAGCGGGACACTACGAGCAGTACTTC	CASTSRLAGHYEQYF
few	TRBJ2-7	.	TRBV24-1	TGTGCCACCAGTGATGGGGGCCTGGGGCACTACGAGCAGTACTTC	CATSDGGLGHYEQYF
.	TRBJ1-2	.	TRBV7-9	TGTGCCAGCAGCTTAGGGGCGGAGGTCTATGGCTACACCTTC	CASSLGAEVYGYTF
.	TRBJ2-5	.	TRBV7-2	TGTGCCTCACAGGGCGGGAGTGAGACCCAGTACTTC	CASQGGSETQYF
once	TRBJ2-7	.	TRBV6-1	TGTGCCAGCAGCCATCCGGCCGTCGTTATCTACGAGCAGTACTTC	CASSHPAVVIYEQYF
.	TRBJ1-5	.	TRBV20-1	TGCAGTGCTAGAGATCAGGGGAGACCCGATCAGCCCCAGCATTTT	CSARDQGRPDQPQHF
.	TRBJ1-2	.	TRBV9	TGTGCCAGCAGCGGAGCGGTCTACACCTTC	CASSGAVYTF
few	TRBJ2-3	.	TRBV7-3	TGTGCCAGCAGCTTAATGATTCCCGGGGCTTCGCGCACAGATACGCAGTATTTT	CASSLMIPGASRTDTQYF
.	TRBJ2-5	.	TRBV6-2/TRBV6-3	TGTGCCAGCAGTTTTTCCTACGACATTACAGAGACCCAGTACTTC	CASSFSYDITETQYF
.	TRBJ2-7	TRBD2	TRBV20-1	TGCAGTGCTACTTCCGGGACTAGCGACTACGAGCAGTACTTC	CSATSGTSDYEQYF
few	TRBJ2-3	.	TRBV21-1	TGTGCCTCCCCGGGACAGGGTAGGACAGATACGCAGTATTTT	CASPGQGRTDTQYF
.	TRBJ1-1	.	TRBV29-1	TGCAGCGCCGACGGAGCTTTCTTT	CSADGAFF
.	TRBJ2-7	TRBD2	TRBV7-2	TGTGCCAGCAGCTTAGGCTGGGGGGGTACCTACGAGCAGTACTTC	CASSLGWGGTYEQYF
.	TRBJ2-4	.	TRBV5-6	TGTGCCAGCAGCTTGGCTGACATTCAGTACTTC	CASSLADIQYF
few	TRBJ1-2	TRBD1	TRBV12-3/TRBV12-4	TGTGCCAGCAGTTCTACAGGGGGCGGATATGGCTACACCTTC	CASSSTGGGYGYTF
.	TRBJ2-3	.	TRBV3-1	TGTGCCAGCAGCCAAGGTGACCGTTCTAGCACAGATACGCAGTATTTT	CASSQGDRSSTDTQYF
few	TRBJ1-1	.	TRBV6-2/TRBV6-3	TGTGCCAGCATCTTCGGACGGGGGACTGAAGCTTTCTTT	CASIFGRGTEAFF